This T cell receptor (beta chain) emerged from a study of blood T cell repertoires in COVID-19. The participants were between roughly 18 and 100 years old and came from some 23 US areas. Participant-reported clinical history was the basis for cohort assignment. In the authors' workflow: Reference gene primer amplification gave nucleated cell count estimates. Using immunoSEQ multiplex PCR, the repertoire was profiled, and TCRdb retains in-frame clones only, with some absent. The D gene and trimming were derived from the DNA, and the V and J assignments and clone size from that table. The data show approximately 200,000 clones, around 90% seen once. The receptor's source is a man aged 18 to 29 with acute COVID-19. Sequenced material: PBMCs or T cells enriched from blood (not recorded which).

CDR3 nucleotide sequence: TGTGCCAGCAGCCAAAGACAGGGTGCAAATGAGCAGTTCTTC. Encoded protein: CASSQRQGANEQFF. The V gene is TRBV11-3, the J gene TRBJ2-1; 7 bases are shared with TRBD1. CDR3 length equals 14 residues. The trim removed 5 bases at V and 7 bases at J, leaving 8 bases unmatched. The germline CDR1 and CDR2 sequences are SGHNT and YENEEA.